This TCR beta chain was captured by sequencing in a study of blood T cell repertoires in COVID-19 (dated by TCRdb to about 2020). Study-wide context: The collaborator samples originated in the United States, Italy and Spain and spanned the acute and convalescent phases of COVID-19. The material from the prospective study consisted of cDNA or gDNA derived from T cells, B-cell-depleted T cells, or PBMCs. Deeply sampled blood TCRbeta repertoires from subjects exposed to, actively infected with, or recovered from COVID-19 were included in the dataset. The repertoires were released in a freely available public database meant as a resource for research on the immune response to SARS-CoV-2. Samples were obtained from the ongoing ImmuneRACE study (first 160 participants) and from over 1,000 subjects provided by 6 global collaborators. The sample metadata nearly always contained a de-identified subject ID, COVID-19 status, age in years and sex. HLA class I and class II types, where available, came from metadata supplied by the sample provider rather than from assay-based typing. The study at large found these results: The amount of clinical and demographic metadata varied by source and participant and was provided uncurated.

In Seattle, one collaborating source enrolled patients while the infection was active and tracked those patients longitudinally over the course of disease. Each collaborating institution followed its own protocols to collect whole blood in K2EDTA tubes. Collaborator samples were shipped for TCRbeta analysis as frozen whole blood, isolated PBMCs, or DNA extracted from either sample type. Details on this clone: There is no known antigen for this receptor. Qualities for individual bases were not recorded, and no much larger clone is one base off.

The immunoSEQ Assay, a bias-controlled multiplex PCR, was used to amplify TCRbeta CDR3 regions from genomic DNA. The source study handled its data this way. The number of nucleated cells in each sample was estimated by amplification of reference gene primers within the assay. To quantify the absolute abundance of each unique TCRbeta CDR3 rearrangement, sequence reads were collapsed and filtered. For each sample, productive Simpson clonality was calculated as the square root of Simpson's diversity index over productive rearrangements. The table comes from immuneACCESS by way of TCRdb, which keeps in-frame sequences with V and J called. Part of the clones is missing from these tables; in studies checked, under half for an unresolved V gene and the rest for unknown reasons. V, J and clone size reflect that table, while D and trimming were determined from the DNA. Across this sample there are approximately 58,000 clones, with approximately 80% seen only once. The ten biggest clones cover about 31% of the sample.

CDR1 and CDR2 are drawn from the germline V gene: SGDLS, YYNGEE. Deletion took 4 bases off V and 4 bases off J, with a span of 11 bases between the germline ends. The CDR3 contains 14 residues, cysteine and phenylalanine counted. Only CDR3 DNA remains: 42 bases, in frame from the first base. Sample: peripheral blood. The sequence was collected from a man between 60 and 75 years old with COVID-19, enrolled during active disease. The sequence is built from TRBV9 and TRBJ2-2, with an unclear D gene assignment. The DNA sequence is as follows: TGTGCCAGCAGCTCCAGGTCCGGCACCGGGGAGCTGTTTTTT. It encodes CASSSRSGTGELFF. The reference TRBV9 and TRBJ2-2 proteins fill in what lies around the CDR3, so the full variable domain reads DSGVTQTPKHLITATGQRVTLRCSPRSGDLSVYWYQQSLDQGLQFLIQYYNGEERAKGNILERFSAQQFPDLHSELNLSSLELGDSALYFCASSSRSGTGELFFGEGSRLTVL.